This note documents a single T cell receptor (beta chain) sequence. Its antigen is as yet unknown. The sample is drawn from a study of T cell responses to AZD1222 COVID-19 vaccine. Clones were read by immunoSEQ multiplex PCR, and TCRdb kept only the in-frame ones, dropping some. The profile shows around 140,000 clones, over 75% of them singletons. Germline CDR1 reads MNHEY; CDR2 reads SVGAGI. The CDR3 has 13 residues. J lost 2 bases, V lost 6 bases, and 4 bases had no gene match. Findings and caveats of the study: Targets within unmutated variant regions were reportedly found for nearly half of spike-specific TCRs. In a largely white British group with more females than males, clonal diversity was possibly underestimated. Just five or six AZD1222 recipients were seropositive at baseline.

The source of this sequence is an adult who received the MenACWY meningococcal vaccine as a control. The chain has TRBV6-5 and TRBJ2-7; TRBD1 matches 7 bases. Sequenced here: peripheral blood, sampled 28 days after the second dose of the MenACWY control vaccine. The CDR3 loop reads CASRVDRPYEQYF. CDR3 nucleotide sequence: TGTGCCAGCAGAGTGGACAGGCCCTACGAGCAGTACTTC.